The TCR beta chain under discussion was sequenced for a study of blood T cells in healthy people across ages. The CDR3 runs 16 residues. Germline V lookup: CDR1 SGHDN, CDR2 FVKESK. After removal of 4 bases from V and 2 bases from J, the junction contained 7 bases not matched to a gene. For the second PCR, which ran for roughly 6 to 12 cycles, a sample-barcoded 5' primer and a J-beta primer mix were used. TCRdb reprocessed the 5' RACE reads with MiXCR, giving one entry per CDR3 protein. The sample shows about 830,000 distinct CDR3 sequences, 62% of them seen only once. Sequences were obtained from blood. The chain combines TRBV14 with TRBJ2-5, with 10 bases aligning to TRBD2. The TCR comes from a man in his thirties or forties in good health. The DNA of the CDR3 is TGTGCCAGCAGCCTAGTTAGGACTAGCGGACAAGAGACCCAGTACTTC. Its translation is CASSLVRTSGQETQYF.